Presented here are 14 T cell receptor beta chains from one specimen sequenced in a study of OX40 agonist ivuxolimab in advanced cancers. Only in-frame clones appear in the TCRdb table, and some are missing; sequencing was by immunoSEQ multiplex PCR. The sample has under 80,000 clones; 90% to 95% are singletons. Specimen: CD4+ or CD8+ T cells sorted from blood, collected in a trial of the OX40 agonist ivuxolimab. The origin of the receptors is an adult with an advanced solid tumor such as melanoma, head and neck, liver or kidney cancer.

This rearrangement joins TRBV11-1 to TRBJ2-4; D gene ambiguous. The germline V gene has CDR1 SGHAT and CDR2 FQDESV (reference sequence). The CDR3 is 15 residues long. V was pared by 4 bases and J by 1 base, with 11 bases between. The CDR3 DNA is TGTGCCAGCAGCTCCCCCGGGCAGGCCAAAAACATTCAGTACTTC. Its protein is CASSSPGQAKNIQYF.

Worth noting for this clone: A junction end diverges from the germline sequence, so it may reflect a read error. At the DNA level, this CDR3 is encoded by other sequences in the same sample as well. The rearrangement links TRBV28 to TRBJ1-1, with D possibly being TRBD1 (5 bases). Germline CDR1 MDHEN, CDR2 SYDVKM. The CDR3 extends over 12 amino acids. The CDR3, as DNA: TGCGCCAGCAGTTTAACGGACATTGAAGCTTTCTTT. It encodes CASSLTDIEAFF.

This chain uses TRBV5-1 with TRBJ2-7; TRBD2 agrees at 8 bases. Germline CDR1 reads SGHRS; CDR2 reads YFSETQ. CDR3 size: 14 residues. V lost 5 bases and J lost 3; bases outside the gene matches: 7. The CDR3 coding sequence is TGCGCCAGCAGTATAGCGGGGAGGGACTACGAGCAGTACTTC. Its protein product is CASSIAGRDYEQYF.

This chain uses TRBV5-1 with TRBJ2-3; D remains ambiguous. The CDR3 covers 13 residues. V gave up 4 bases and J gave up 2 bases, with 8 bases separating them. CDR1 SGHRS and CDR2 YFSETQ come from the germline V gene. CDR3 residues: CASSGDNTDTQYF. CDR3 DNA sequence: TGCGCCAGCAGCGGGGATAACACAGATACGCAGTATTTT.

This clone occurred once. The genes are TRBV7-9 and TRBJ2-5; weak D call: TRBD2 (5 bases). CDR1 SEHNR and CDR2 FQNEAQ come from the germline V gene (reference sequence). CDR3 size: 13 residues. Trimming removed 1 base at V and 7 bases at J, with 10 bases between. CDR3 region: CASSLGGAGTQYF. For the CDR3, the DNA is TGTGCCAGCAGCTTAGGGGGAGCAGGGACCCAGTACTTC.

The chain employs TRBV5-4 and TRBJ2-7; TRBD1 aligns across 8 bases. The CDR3 runs to 16 residues. Germline V CDR1 and CDR2: SGHNT, YYREEE (reference sequence). The trim removed 3 bases at V and 6 bases at J, leaving 14 bases unmatched. This chain's CDR3 is CASSSGGGQGAFEQYF. Written as DNA, the CDR3 is TGTGCCAGCAGCTCGGGTGGTGGGCAGGGGGCATTCGAGCAGTACTTC.

The V gene is TRBV18, the J gene TRBJ2-2; TRBD1 agrees at 9 bases. This CDR3 is built from 16 residues. Trimming removed 6 bases from V and 6 bases from J; junction bases left unmatched: 11. Germline V gene sequence: CDR1 KGHSH, CDR2 LQKENI. The CDR3 reads CASSPPGQGSAGELFF. The DNA for the CDR3 is TGTGCCAGCTCCCCGCCGGGACAGGGAAGCGCCGGGGAGCTGTTTTTT. The variable domain in full, completed from reference TRBV18 and TRBJ2-2, reads NAGVMQNPRHLVRRRGQEARLRCSPMKGHSHVYWYRQLPEEGLKFMVYLQKENIIDESGMPKERFSAEFPKEGPSILRIQQVVRGDSAAYFCASSPPGQGSAGELFFGEGSRLTVL.

The chain uses TRBV6-6 and TRBJ1-4; TRBD1 is a possible D gene (6 bases). The V gene's germline CDR1 is MNHNY and CDR2 SVGAGI (reference sequence). The CDR3 is 14 residues long. V lost 6 bases, J lost 8 bases, and 16 bases lay in between. Here the CDR3 DNA reads TGTGCCAGCAGGGAGGGGGGTTTGGGAGAAAAACTGTTTTTT. This codes for CASREGGLGEKLFF.

The gene calls are TRBV14 and TRBJ2-5, with TRBD1 as a possible D gene (6 bases). Trimming cost V 4 bases and J 7 bases, with 19 bases left between them. The CDR3 has 15 amino acids. Germline-derived CDR1 and CDR2 are SGHDN and FVKESK. This CDR3 is CASSLSPGQSRTQYF. As DNA, the CDR3 is TGTGCCAGCAGCCTGTCCCCGGGACAATCTAGGACCCAGTACTTC.

The genes are TRBV6-6 and TRBJ1-5; weak D call: TRBD1 (5 bases). The germline V gene has CDR1 MNHNY and CDR2 SVGAGI (reference sequence). The CDR3 covers 15 residues. The V gene lost 6 bases and the J gene lost 2 bases, with 14 bases spanning the gap. The CDR3 protein is CASRIQAVGNQPQHF. CDR3 DNA sequence: TGTGCCAGCAGGATACAGGCCGTGGGCAATCAGCCCCAGCATTTT.

This chain links TRBV5-8 with TRBJ2-7; D is possibly TRBD1 (6 bases). The germline gives CDR1 SGHTS, CDR2 YDEGEE. The CDR3 is 14 amino acids. Trimming took 4 bases from V and 0 from J, leaving 11 bases between them. DNA for the CDR3: TGTGCCAGCAGCAACGGACAGTCCTCCTACGAGCAGTACTTC. It yields the protein CASSNGQSSYEQYF.

The chain has TRBV9 and TRBJ2-5; TRBD1 aligns across 9 bases. CDR1 is SGDLS, CDR2 YYNGEE, per germline. V lost 4 bases, J lost 3 bases, and 4 bases stayed unmatched. The CDR3 is made up of 14 amino acids. The CDR3, as DNA: TGTGCCAGCAGCCCCCGGACAGGGGAAGAGACCCAGTACTTC. Amino acids: CASSPRTGEETQYF.

The chain uses TRBV11-3 and TRBJ2-1; TRBD2 matches at 13 bases. V gave up 5 bases and J gave up 10 bases; unmatched junction bases: 11. The CDR3 consists of 16 residues. Germline V gene lookup returns CDR1 SGHNT and CDR2 YENEEA. CDR3 residues: CASSPGLAGPQGEQFF. The CDR3 DNA reads as TGTGCCAGCAGCCCGGGACTAGCGGGGCCACAGGGGGAGCAGTTCTTC.

CDR3 loop: CASSLSRDRAPRGYTF. CDR3 nucleotide sequence: TGTGCCAGCAGCTTATCCCGGGACAGGGCTCCTCGTGGCTACACCTTC. This sequence joins TRBV6-6 and TRBJ1-2, with TRBD1 matching 9 bases. The CDR3 length is 16 residues. The ends lost 6 bases at V and 7 bases at J; junction bases unmatched: 15. The V gene's germline CDR1 is MNHNY and CDR2 SVGAGI (reference sequence).